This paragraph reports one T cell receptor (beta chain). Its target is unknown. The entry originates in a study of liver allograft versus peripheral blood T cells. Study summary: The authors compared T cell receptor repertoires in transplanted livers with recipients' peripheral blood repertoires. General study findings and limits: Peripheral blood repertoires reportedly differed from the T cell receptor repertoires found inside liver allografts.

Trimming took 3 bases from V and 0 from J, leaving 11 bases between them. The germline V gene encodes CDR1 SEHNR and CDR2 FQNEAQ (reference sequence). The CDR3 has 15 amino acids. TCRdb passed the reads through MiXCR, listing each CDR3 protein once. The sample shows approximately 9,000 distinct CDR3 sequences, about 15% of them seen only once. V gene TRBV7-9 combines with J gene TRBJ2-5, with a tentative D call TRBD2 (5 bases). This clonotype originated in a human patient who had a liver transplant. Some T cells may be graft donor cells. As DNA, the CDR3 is TGTGCCAGCAGCTTCGGGATACACAACCAAGAGACCCAGTACTTC. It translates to CASSFGIHNQETQYF.